Shown below are 13 T cell receptor beta chains from a single sample sequenced in a study of blood T cell repertoires in COVID-19. Produced via immunoSEQ multiplex PCR; TCRdb's table is partial and in-frame only. The profile covers around 180,000 clones, with approximately 80% appearing a single time and more than 1.5% taken by the ten largest. What was sequenced was peripheral blood. These receptors originate from a human donor in a cohort sampled during active COVID-19.

The chain links TRBV7-2 to TRBJ2-7; TRBD2 agrees at 7 bases. Germline-derived CDR1 and CDR2 are SGHTA and FQGNSA. The CDR3 is 14 residues long. The J segment lost 3 bases and the V segment lost 5 bases, leaving 7 bases of the junction unmatched. Written as DNA, the CDR3 is TGTGCCAGCAGCCTGGGACTATCCCACTACGAGCAGTACTTC. This sequence encodes CASSLGLSHYEQYF.

The chain has TRBV6-6 and TRBJ2-2, with D possibly matching TRBD1 (5 bases). The germline V gene has CDR1 MNHNY and CDR2 SVGAGI (reference sequence). CDR3 size: 15 residues. Trimming left V 4 bases short and J 7 bases short, with 16 bases between. DNA for the CDR3: TGTGCCAGCAGTTCTATAGGGCAGGGTAGCGGGGAGCTGTTTTTT. Its translation is CASSSIGQGSGELFF.

V is TRBV5-1 and J is TRBJ2-1; 10 nucleotides align to TRBD1. Losses at the gene ends were 4 bases for V and 6 bases for J; bases not matched to a gene: 7. Germline lookup yields CDR1 SGHRS and CDR2 YFSETQ. The CDR3 has 15 residues. The chain's CDR3 is CASSTRQGAGNEQFF. The CDR3 DNA follows: TGCGCCAGCAGCACCCGACAGGGGGCCGGCAATGAGCAGTTCTTC. Full variable domain (missing parts from reference TRBV5-1 and TRBJ2-1): KAGVTQTPRYLIKTRGQQVTLSCSPISGHRSVSWYQQTPGQGLQFLFEYFSETQRNKGNFPGRFSGRQFSNSRSEMNVSTLELGDSALYLCASSTRQGAGNEQFFGPGTRLTVL.

The gene calls are TRBV7-9 and TRBJ2-3, with TRBD2 identical over 7 bases. This CDR3 region has 16 residues. With V trimmed by 4 bases and J by 2 bases, 9 bases remained unmatched. Germline V gene sequence: CDR1 SEHNR, CDR2 FQNEAQ (reference sequence). The CDR3 DNA is TGTGCCAGCAGCTACATGAGCGGGATACTCACAGATACGCAGTATTTT. Its protein is CASSYMSGILTDTQYF.

The genes are TRBV5-1 and TRBJ2-7; 10 nucleotides match TRBD1. With 4 bases clipped from V and 2 bases from J, the junction kept 9 bases outside the gene matches. This CDR3 spans 16 amino acids. CDR1 is SGHRS and CDR2 is YFSETQ in the germline V gene. The CDR3 reads CASSPPGTGAAYEQYF. The CDR3 DNA sequence: TGCGCCAGCAGCCCCCCCGGGACAGGGGCGGCCTACGAGCAGTACTTC.

The chain carries TRBV5-1 and TRBJ2-5; D gene uncertain. CDR1 and CDR2 (germline): SGHRS, YFSETQ. Trimming shortened V by 5 bases and J by 1 base, and 9 bases separated the two germline ends. The CDR3 totals 13 residues. CDR3 DNA: TGCGCCAGCAGTACAGTGTTCCAAGAGACCCAGTACTTC. It encodes CASSTVFQETQYF. The variable domain in full, completed from reference TRBV5-1 and TRBJ2-5, reads KAGVTQTPRYLIKTRGQQVTLSCSPISGHRSVSWYQQTPGQGLQFLFEYFSETQRNKGNFPGRFSGRQFSNSRSEMNVSTLELGDSALYLCASSTVFQETQYFGPGTRLLVL.

This clone was recorded only once. The chain links TRBV6-5 to TRBJ2-5; possibly TRBD2 for D (5 bases). Trimming stripped 6 bases from V and 1 base from J, with 9 bases between. CDR1 MNHEY and CDR2 SVGAGI come from the germline V gene. CDR3 length: 13 amino acids. This CDR3 is CASRRAGQETQYF. DNA for the CDR3: TGTGCCAGCAGGAGGGCAGGCCAAGAGACCCAGTACTTC.

This clone has only a few counts. The V call is TRBV2, the J call TRBJ1-2; D uncertain. V lost 5 bases, J lost 2 bases, and 9 bases lay in between. The germline V gene has CDR1 SNHLY and CDR2 FYNNEI. The CDR3 runs 13 residues. CDR3: CASSTVGNYGYTF. The CDR3 DNA is TGTGCCAGCAGTACAGTTGGCAACTATGGCTACACCTTC.

The rearrangement uses TRBV27 and TRBJ1-5, with 8 bases that match TRBD1. Trimming took 6 bases from V and 2 from J; bases not matched to a gene: 12. The germline gives CDR1 MNHEY, CDR2 SMNVEV (reference sequence). This CDR3 spans 17 amino acids. CDR3 nucleotides: TGTGCCAGCAGAACATTTACAGGGGGAAGAGGCAATCAGCCCCAGCATTTT. This sequence encodes CASRTFTGGRGNQPQHF.

This clone was recorded only once. The chain uses TRBV24-1 and TRBJ2-1; TRBD2 matches 8 bases. The CDR3 has 14 amino acids. Per the germline V gene, CDR1 is KGHDR and CDR2 is SFDVKD. V was pared by 4 bases and J by 5 bases, with 3 bases of the junction left unmatched. This chain's CDR3 is CATSDGGGNNEQFF. As DNA, the CDR3 is TGTGCCACCAGTGACGGGGGGGGTAACAATGAGCAGTTCTTC.

This chain connects TRBV6-5 to TRBJ2-1, with D maybe TRBD1 (6 bases). CDR1 and CDR2 from the germline V gene are MNHEY and SVGAGI. Trimming pared 6 bases from V and 4 bases from J, leaving 13 bases between. This CDR3 has 14 amino acids. CDR3 nucleotides: TGTGCCAGCAGATTCAACGGACAGTACAATGAGCAGTTCTTC. This gives the protein CASRFNGQYNEQFF.

V and J are TRBV3-1 (or the pseudogene TRBV3-2) and TRBJ2-7, with TRBD2 identical over 7 bases. This CDR3 has 14 residues. CDR1 and CDR2 (germline): LGHDT, YNNKEL (reference sequence). The J segment lost 6 bases and the V segment lost 0 bases, leaving 5 bases of the junction unmatched. Here the CDR3 DNA reads TGTGCCAGCAGCCAAGAGGGGCTAGCGGTCGAGCAGTACTTC. Protein product: CASSQEGLAVEQYF.

The chain uses TRBV9 and TRBJ1-2; D remains unclear. Germline CDR1 SGDLS, CDR2 YYNGEE. The CDR3 length is 15 residues. The V end was cut by 0 bases, the J end by 4 bases, with 13 bases between. In DNA, the CDR3 is TGTGCCAGCAGCGTAGACGGCCAGGAGGGCTATGGCTACACCTTC. Amino acids: CASSVDGQEGYGYTF.